The 10 T cell receptor beta chains below all came from one sample that was sequenced in a study of T cell responses to AZD1222 COVID-19 vaccine (dated by TCRdb to the early 2020s). Interpreted using the paper, the time point label stands for: about 28 days (+/-7) after the second vaccine dose. Libraries came from the immunoSEQ multiplex PCR assay. TCRdb mirrors the immuneACCESS table, restricted to in-frame sequences. Some clones are absent from its copies; in checked studies, under half trace to an unresolved V gene, and the reason for the others is unknown. Across this sample there are over 100,000 clones, with roughly 93% seen only once. The top ten constitute approximately 1.1% of the sample. This material consisted of peripheral blood, taken 28 days after the second AZD1222 dose. The receptor source for this set is an adult who received the AZD1222 COVID-19 vaccine.

This clone was observed a handful of times. The chain is built from TRBV30 and TRBJ1-3; D is unresolved. Per the germline V gene, CDR1 is GTSNPN and CDR2 is SVGIG (reference sequence). The V gene lost 3 bases and the J gene lost 4 bases, with 10 bases spanning the gap. The CDR3 runs to 13 residues. CDR3 residues: CAWRVLGGNTIYF. CDR3 DNA: TGTGCCTGGAGGGTCTTGGGAGGAAACACCATATATTTT. The full variable domain, in which reference TRBV30 and TRBJ1-3 provide the parts outside the CDR3, is SQTIHQWPATLVQPVGSPLSLECTVEGTSNPNLYWYRQAAGRGLQLLFYSVGIGQISSEVPQNLSASRPQDRQFILSSKKLLLSDSGFYLCAWRVLGGNTIYFGEGSWLTVV.

The chain couples TRBV27 to TRBJ1-2, with 7 bases that match TRBD1. From germline, CDR1 is MNHEY and CDR2 SMNVEV (reference sequence). The CDR3 totals 14 residues. V shed 4 bases and J 7 bases; nucleotides not matched to a gene: 9. CDR3 protein: CASSSLQGRGGYTF. The CDR3 nucleotides read TGTGCCAGCAGTTCGTTACAGGGGAGAGGTGGCTACACCTTC.

The V call is TRBV27, the J call TRBJ1-2, with D possibly TRBD1 on 5 matching bases. V was cut by 3 bases and J by 6 bases, with 11 bases left in between. The CDR3 runs to 13 residues. The germline V gene encodes CDR1 MNHEY and CDR2 SMNVEV (reference sequence). As DNA, the CDR3 is TGTGCCAGCAGTTTCGCGGGGCTCGATGGCTACACCTTC. It codes for CASSFAGLDGYTF.

The chain combines TRBV4-1 with TRBJ2-3; D not certain. The CDR3 sequence is 13 residues long. Germline V gene sequence: CDR1 MGHRA, CDR2 YSYEKL. V gave up 1 base and J gave up 4 bases, with 6 bases separating them. In DNA, the CDR3 is TGCGCCAGCAGCCAAGTTGGGTCAGATACGCAGTATTTT. This encodes CASSQVGSDTQYF.

CDR3 region: CASSLGSVGGYTF. CDR3 coding DNA: TGTGCCAGCAGTTTAGGATCGGTCGGTGGCTACACCTTC. V gene TRBV12-3 or TRBV12-4 combines with J gene TRBJ1-2; D uncertain. Trimming shortened V by 1 base and J by 7 bases, and 10 bases separated the two germline ends. CDR3 length equals 13 residues.

This sequence joins TRBV11-2 and TRBJ1-2; 9 bases are a match to TRBD1. With V trimmed by 5 bases and J by 4 bases, 8 bases remained unmatched. CDR1 is SGHAT, CDR2 FQNNGV, per germline. This CDR3 comprises 15 residues. The DNA for the CDR3 is TGTGCCAGCAGCCAACCCGGGGACAGGGTCTATGGCTACACCTTC. Its translation: CASSQPGDRVYGYTF. The variable domain in full, completed from reference TRBV11-2 and TRBJ1-2, reads EAGVAQSPRYKIIEKRQSVAFWCNPISGHATLYWYQQILGQGPKLLIQFQNNGVVDDSQLPKDRFSAERLKGVDSTLKIQPAKLEDSAVYLCASSQPGDRVYGYTFGSGTRLTVV.

The genes are TRBV7-8 and TRBJ2-7; 7 nucleotides line up with TRBD2. V was clipped by 7 bases and J by 3 bases; unmatched bases: 9. The CDR3 runs to 14 residues. The germline gives CDR1 SGHVS, CDR2 FQNEAQ. The DNA of the CDR3 is TGTGCCAGCACCCTAGGGGAGGGTCTCTACGAGCAGTACTTC. This translates into CASTLGEGLYEQYF.

The chain couples TRBV13 to TRBJ2-7, with D tentatively TRBD1 (5 bases). With 4 bases removed from V and 0 bases from J, the gap between germline ends came to 13 bases. The CDR3 runs 15 residues. The germline CDR1 and CDR2 sequences are PRHDT and FYEKMQ (reference sequence). The CDR3 region is CASSSDSPSSYEQYF. The CDR3 DNA reads as TGTGCCAGCAGCTCCGACAGTCCAAGCTCCTACGAGCAGTACTTC.

In this sample, this clone turned up once. The CDR3 DNA sequence: TGTGCCAGTAGTAGCACCGAATACTATTTCCGCTCCTACAATGAGCAGTTCTTC. Protein product: CASSSTEYYFRSYNEQFF. V is TRBV19 and J is TRBJ2-1; the D is unclear. The germline V gene has CDR1 LNHDA and CDR2 SQIVND (reference sequence). V lost 4 bases and J lost 0, with 19 bases in between. The CDR3 totals 18 residues.

This clone occurred once. The chain combines TRBV6-5 with TRBJ1-4, with unresolved D. Between the trimmed V and J ends, which lost 1 base and 10 bases, there was a span of 13 bases. The CDR3 is 14 residues long. Germline V gene data show CDR1 as MNHEY and CDR2 as SVGAGI. CDR3 nucleotide sequence: TGTGCCAGCAGTTACTATATCCGGGATGCAAAACTGTTTTTT. Translation: CASSYYIRDAKLFF.